These 27 T cell receptor beta chains originate from one sample sequenced in a study of metastatic and nonmetastatic thyroid tumors. TCRdb reprocessed the PCR reads via MiXCR. The sample consists of some 20,000 clones, about 24% of them appearing once. There were no patients who had received any treatment before thyroid surgery. Sequencing input: tumor tissue. The receptors shown here come from a female donor with papillary thyroid cancer or a benign thyroid nodule (not recorded which). Some clones in this sample may be carry-over from other donors' samples.

The table lists this clone with many counts. This rearrangement joins TRBV28 to TRBJ1-3; 8 bases line up with TRBD1. The germline V gene has CDR1 MDHEN and CDR2 SYDVKM. There are 15 residues in the CDR3. The J segment lost 4 bases and the V segment lost 7 bases, leaving 9 bases of the junction unmatched. CDR3: CASNGNDRGGNTIYF. The CDR3 DNA is TGTGCCAGCAACGGAAACGACAGGGGAGGAAACACCATATATTTT.

This clone has ten or more counts. The chain is built from TRBV9 and TRBJ1-6, with D uncertain. This CDR3 comprises 15 residues. V was trimmed by 0 bases and J by 0 bases, leaving 4 bases between them. The germline CDR1 and CDR2 sequences are SGDLS and YYNGEE. CDR3 residues: CASSVDSSYNSPLHF. The CDR3 DNA is TGTGCCAGCAGCGTAGACAGCTCCTATAATTCACCCCTCCACTTT.

This clone has just a few counts. This rearrangement joins TRBV15 to TRBJ1-2; unclear D gene. CDR3 length: 17 amino acids. The V gene's germline CDR1 is LNHNV and CDR2 YYDKDF (reference sequence). Deletions cut 0 bases from V and 8 bases from J, with 22 bases between. The CDR3 protein is CATSRDILLWSGEGYTF. CDR3 nucleotides: TGTGCCACCAGCAGAGATATTCTTCTTTGGTCAGGTGAAGGCTACACCTTC. Supplemented by reference TRBV15 and TRBJ1-2, the full variable domain reads DAMVIQNPRYQVTQFGKPVTLSCSQTLNHNVMYWYQQKSSQAPKLLFHYYDKDFNNEADTPDNFQSRRPNTSFCFLDIRSPGLGDTAMYLCATSRDILLWSGEGYTFGSGTRLTVV.

This clone was counted many times. The chain has TRBV20-1 and TRBJ2-3, with a tentative D call TRBD2 (6 bases). V lost 2 bases and J lost 3, with 12 bases in between. This CDR3 is 14 amino acids long. Germline CDR1 is DFQATT and CDR2 is SNEGSKA (reference sequence). This CDR3 is CSARTGVGTDTQYF. Here the CDR3 DNA reads TGCAGTGCTAGAACGGGAGTTGGTACAGATACGCAGTATTTT.

This clone was seen ten or more times. CDR3 in amino acids: CASSLGVAGPRYF. CDR3 in DNA: TGTGCCAGCAGCTTGGGAGTAGCGGGGCCGCGGTATTTT. The chain carries TRBV7-2 and TRBJ2-3; 8 nucleotides align to TRBD2. V dropped 3 bases and J dropped 14; count of bases not matched to a gene: 10. Germline V CDR1 and CDR2: SGHTA, FQGNSA. The CDR3 sequence is 13 residues long. The whole variable domain, remainder taken from reference TRBV7-2 and TRBJ2-3, is GAGVSQSPSNKVTEKGKDVELRCDPISGHTALYWYRQSLGQGLEFLIYFQGNSAPDKSGLPSDRFSAERTGGSVSTLTIQRTQQEDSAVYLCASSLGVAGPRYFGPGTRLTVL.

The chain carries TRBV28 and TRBJ1-5; 8 positions match TRBD1. There are 15 residues in the CDR3. With 6 bases clipped from V and 10 bases from J, the junction kept 14 bases outside the gene matches. Per germline, CDR1 MDHEN and CDR2 SYDVKM. CDR3 amino acids: CASSDRGGGYHPQHF. The CDR3 DNA reads TGTGCCAGCAGCGACAGGGGCGGCGGTTACCATCCCCAGCATTTT.

The chain carries TRBV24-1 and TRBJ2-5, with a weak D call TRBD2 (7 bases). This CDR3 contains 17 residues. CDR1 is KGHDR, CDR2 SFDVKD, per germline. Trimming left V 0 bases short and J 0 bases short, with 13 bases between. CDR3 sequence reads: CATSDLGGLADQETQYF. CDR3 sequence (DNA): TGTGCCACCAGTGATTTGGGGGGGCTAGCGGACCAAGAGACCCAGTACTTC.

The sample holds a few counts of this clone. The chain carries TRBV19 and TRBJ1-5; D remains unclear. Trimming cost V 7 bases and J 3 bases, with 7 bases left between them. Germline CDR1 and CDR2: LNHDA and SQIVND (reference sequence). The CDR3 has 12 amino acids. DNA for the CDR3: TGTGCCAGTATCTATATCAATCAGCCCCAGCATTTT. Translating it yields CASIYINQPQHF.

The chain couples TRBV7-2 to TRBJ1-2; 7 bases align to TRBD1. Trimming cost V 7 bases and J 8 bases; bases outside gene matches: 10. The CDR3 runs to 13 residues. Germline V CDR1 and CDR2: SGHTA, FQGNSA. The CDR3 is CASKQGPVGGYTF. In DNA, the CDR3 is TGTGCCAGCAAACAGGGGCCAGTCGGAGGCTACACCTTC.

This clone was seen many times. The chain employs TRBV5-8 and TRBJ2-1; D unresolved. The CDR3 spans 12 residues. Germline values: CDR1 SGHTS, CDR2 YDEGEE. Trimming left V 4 bases short and J 4 bases short, with 6 bases between. CDR3 in amino acids: CASSDQYNEQFF. The CDR3, as DNA: TGTGCCAGCAGCGACCAGTACAATGAGCAGTTCTTC.

By share of the sample, this clone is medium-sized. V is TRBV28 and J is TRBJ2-7; TRBD2 might be the D (5 bases). Trimming removed 1 base from V and 3 bases from J, with 10 bases in between. The CDR3 loop spans 14 amino acids. CDR1 MDHEN and CDR2 SYDVKM come from the germline V gene. The CDR3 reads CASSLFPSSYEQYF. CDR3 DNA: TGTGCCAGCAGTTTATTTCCTAGCAGCTACGAGCAGTACTTC.

This clone was seen more than once but under ten times. The rearrangement joins TRBV6-1 to TRBJ2-7, with 9 bases aligning to TRBD2. Trimming at V came to 3 bases and at J to 1 base, leaving 13 bases not matched to a gene. Germline V gene data show CDR1 as MNHNS and CDR2 as SASEGT. CDR3 length: 18 residues. In nucleotides, the CDR3 is TGTGCCAGCAGTGACCTATCCTCGGGACTAGCCTTGTCCTACGAGCAGTACTTC. Its protein is CASSDLSSGLALSYEQYF.

Within the sample, this clone is medium-sized. This chain connects TRBV6-1 to TRBJ2-3; no firm D call. Per the germline V gene, CDR1 is MNHNS and CDR2 is SASEGT. This CDR3 has 10 residues. Trimming left V 10 bases short and J 6 bases short, with 8 bases between. The chain's CDR3 is CATNSDTQYF. For the CDR3, the DNA is TGTGCCACCAATTCGGATACGCAGTATTTT.

At least ten counts were recorded for this clone. The chain links TRBV6-1 to TRBJ2-1, with 8 bases identical to TRBD1. Germline CDR1 is MNHNS and CDR2 is SASEGT. The CDR3 contains 14 residues. Trimming at V came to 9 bases and at J to 4 bases, leaving 8 bases not matched to a gene. The CDR3 nucleotides read TGTGCCAGTTCCCGAGACAGGGGTTACAATGAGCAGTTCTTC. Its translation is CASSRDRGYNEQFF.

The chain combines TRBV4-1 with TRBJ1-5, with D perhaps matching TRBD1 (5 bases). Germline V gene sequence: CDR1 MGHRA, CDR2 YSYEKL. V was cut by 3 bases and J by 3 bases, with 12 bases left in between. This CDR3 is 15 amino acids long. CDR3 sequence (DNA): TGCGCCAGCAGCCAGGGGGACTCCAACAATCAGCCCCAGCATTTT. This encodes CASSQGDSNNQPQHF.

This clone was observed a few times. This chain links TRBV6-1 with TRBJ2-7; 9 bases map to TRBD1. This CDR3 has 16 amino acids. The germline CDR1 and CDR2 sequences are MNHNS and SASEGT. Trimming took 6 bases from V and 1 from J; bases not matched to a gene: 10. CDR3: CASSMGAGTGSYEQYF. Written as DNA, the CDR3 is TGTGCCAGCAGCATGGGGGCAGGGACAGGGTCCTACGAGCAGTACTTC.

For this clone: This specimen includes other DNA sequences encoding the same CDR3. The rearrangement links TRBV6-1 to TRBJ2-7; no reliable D call. The V gene's germline CDR1 is MNHNS and CDR2 SASEGT. V shed 0 bases and J shed 2 bases, with 11 bases lying between them. The CDR3 runs 15 residues. The CDR3 bases are TGTGCCAGCAGTGAAGCTGCCGGTGGGGCCTACGAGCAGTACTTC. This sequence encodes CASSEAAGGAYEQYF.

This clone was observed at least ten times. The chain employs TRBV29-1 and TRBJ2-3, with D possibly being TRBD1 (5 bases). The CDR3 runs to 14 residues. Germline lookup yields CDR1 SQVTM and CDR2 ANQGSEA. V gave up 5 bases and J gave up 0 bases, with 12 bases separating them. DNA of the CDR3: TGCAGCGTTCTGTTAGGGGCCAGCACAGATACGCAGTATTTT. This translates into CSVLLGASTDTQYF.

This clone was counted at least ten times. The chain combines TRBV20-1 with TRBJ2-3, with 8 nucleotides matching TRBD2. The CDR3 has 16 amino acids. From germline, CDR1 is DFQATT and CDR2 SNEGSKA (reference sequence). V was pared by 6 bases and J by 8 bases, with 19 bases of the junction left unmatched. The CDR3 DNA follows: TGCAGTGCCCCGCGGGGCGGGAGGATAAGTTTTACTACGCAGTATTTT. This encodes CSAPRGGRISFTTQYF.

The genes are TRBV7-2 and TRBJ2-5, with unresolved D. The germline CDR1 and CDR2 sequences are SGHTA and FQGNSA. This CDR3 is 12 amino acids long. V was clipped by 6 bases and J by 4 bases, with 9 bases between them. CDR3 sequence: CASRLYAETQYF. The CDR3 nucleotides read TGTGCCAGCAGACTGTATGCAGAGACCCAGTACTTC.

V is TRBV29-1 and J is TRBJ2-3; a possible D gene is TRBD1 (6 bases). The V gene's germline CDR1 is SQVTM and CDR2 ANQGSEA. The CDR3 sequence is 13 residues long. V dropped 5 bases and J dropped 2 bases, with 11 bases sitting between them. The CDR3 sequence: CSVLQGLTDTQYF. Here the CDR3 DNA reads TGCAGCGTTCTACAGGGCCTCACAGATACGCAGTATTTT.

The V and J genes are TRBV7-2 and TRBJ2-7; D is uncertain. The CDR3 is 15 residues long. V dropped 5 bases and J dropped 3 bases, with 17 bases sitting between them. CDR1 SGHTA and CDR2 FQGNSA come from the germline V gene. As DNA, the CDR3 is TGTGCCAGCAGCCGCCTGGGTGAGCCTTACTACGAGCAGTACTTC. Amino acids: CASSRLGEPYYEQYF.

This clone is medium-sized by share. The gene calls are TRBV3-1 and TRBJ2-5; no clear D. Trimming shortened V by 0 bases and J by 5 bases, and 4 bases separated the two germline ends. Germline V CDR1 and CDR2: LGHDT, YNNKEL (reference sequence). This CDR3 contains 12 residues. The CDR3 region is CASSQDMETQYF. The CDR3 DNA reads as TGTGCCAGCAGCCAAGATATGGAGACCCAGTACTTC.

The V call is TRBV9, the J call TRBJ1-6; D unclear. Germline lookup yields CDR1 SGDLS and CDR2 YYNGEE. The CDR3 runs to 12 residues. Between the trimmed V and J ends, which lost 3 bases and 6 bases, there was a span of 4 bases. In DNA, the CDR3 is TGTGCCAGCAGCGCCGCTAATTCACCCCTCCACTTT. It encodes CASSAANSPLHF.

This clone came up many times. The chain's CDR3 is CASSLAGAYSYNEQFF. The CDR3 bases are TGCGCCAGCAGCTTGGCCGGCGCCTACTCCTACAATGAGCAGTTCTTC. The rearrangement links TRBV5-1 to TRBJ2-1; D uncertain. Trimming removed 0 bases from V and 0 bases from J, with 10 bases in between. Germline values: CDR1 SGHRS, CDR2 YFSETQ. There are 16 residues in the CDR3.

There are many counts of this clone. A much larger clone differs from this one at a single base, so this may be a read error. The chain joins TRBV3-1 to TRBJ2-2; D is uncertain. The CDR3 has 16 amino acids. Between the trimmed V and J ends, which lost 8 bases and 6 bases, there was a span of 22 bases. Per the germline V gene, CDR1 is LGHDT and CDR2 is YNNKEL (reference sequence). The CDR3 DNA reads TGTGCCAGCGGTCTAAATGGGTTTCTGTTAGCCGGGGAGCTGTTTTTT. Protein: CASGLNGFLLAGELFF.

V gene TRBV6-2 or TRBV6-3 combines with J gene TRBJ2-7; TRBD2 agrees at 8 bases. The trim removed 6 bases at V and 0 bases at J, leaving 10 bases unmatched. This CDR3 comprises 16 residues. Germline V gives CDR1 MNHEY, CDR2 SVGEGT. CDR3 bases: TGTGCCAGCAGCCGGGGGGGGTCAGGGAGCTCCTACGAGCAGTACTTC. This sequence encodes CASSRGGSGSSYEQYF.